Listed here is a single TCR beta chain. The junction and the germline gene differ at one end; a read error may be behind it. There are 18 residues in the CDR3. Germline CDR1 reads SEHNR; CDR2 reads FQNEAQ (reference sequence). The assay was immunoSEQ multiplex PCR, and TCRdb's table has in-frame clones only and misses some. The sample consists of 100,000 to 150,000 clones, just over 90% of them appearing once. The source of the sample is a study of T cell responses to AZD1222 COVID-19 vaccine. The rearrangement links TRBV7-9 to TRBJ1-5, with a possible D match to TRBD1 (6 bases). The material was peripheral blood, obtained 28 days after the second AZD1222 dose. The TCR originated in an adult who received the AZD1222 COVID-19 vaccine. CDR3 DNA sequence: TGTGCCAGCAGCTTAGTGGGGACGGGCACCAGGGGATATCAACCCCAGCATTTT. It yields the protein CASSLVGTGTRGYQPQHF.